This T cell receptor beta chain was captured in a study of shared clonotypes between healthy human individuals. Remarks on this clone: No antigen is known for it.

In the naive CD8 group, cells lacked CD45RO and were positively selected for CCR7, so terminally differentiated effector memory CD45RA+ cells were left out. Recent acute infections and vaccinations were absent in the healthy HIV-negative adult donors. The assay was immunoSEQ multiplex PCR, and TCRdb's table has in-frame clones only and misses some. Counted here are around 600,000 clones, roughly 98% occurring once; the ten biggest clones make up 0.3%. Whole-study results and caveats: Generally, naive subsets came out with larger estimated richness than memory subsets.

The TCR comes from a man aged 25 to 45 in good health. The material sequenced was naive CD8+ T cells sorted from blood.

Here the CDR3 DNA reads TGTGCCAGCAGTATCCATCAGATGTACAATGAGCAGTTCTTC. Protein sequence: CASSIHQMYNEQFF. The chain uses TRBV27 and TRBJ2-1, with D uncertain. The CDR3 totals 14 residues. Trimming took 5 bases from V and 4 from J, leaving 12 bases between them. Germline V gene sequence: CDR1 MNHEY, CDR2 SMNVEV (reference sequence).